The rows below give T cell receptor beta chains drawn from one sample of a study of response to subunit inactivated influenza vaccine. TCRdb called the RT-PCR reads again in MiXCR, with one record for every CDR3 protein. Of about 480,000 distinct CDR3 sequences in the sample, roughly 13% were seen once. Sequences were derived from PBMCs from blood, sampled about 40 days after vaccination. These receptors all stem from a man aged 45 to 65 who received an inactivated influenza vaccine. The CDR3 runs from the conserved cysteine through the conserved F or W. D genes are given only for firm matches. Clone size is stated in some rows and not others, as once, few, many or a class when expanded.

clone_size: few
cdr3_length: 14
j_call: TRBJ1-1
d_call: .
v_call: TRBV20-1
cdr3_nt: TGCAGTGCCAAGGGGGATCCCGGCAACACTGAAGCTTTCTTT
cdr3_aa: CSAKGDPGNTEAFF

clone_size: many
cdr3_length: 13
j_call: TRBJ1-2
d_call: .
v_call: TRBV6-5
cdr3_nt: TGTGCCAGCAGTTACAGGGCCCGCTATGGCTACACCTTC
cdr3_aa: CASSYRARYGYTF

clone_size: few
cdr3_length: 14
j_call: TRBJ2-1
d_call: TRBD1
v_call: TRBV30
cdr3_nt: TGTGCCTGGCGGCACAGGGGTGTCTACAATGAGCAGTTCTTC
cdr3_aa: CAWRHRGVYNEQFF

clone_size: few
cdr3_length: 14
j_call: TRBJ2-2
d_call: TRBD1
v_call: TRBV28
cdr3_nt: TGTGCCAGCACGACAGGGTTGAACACCGGGGAGCTGTTTTTT
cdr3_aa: CASTTGLNTGELFF

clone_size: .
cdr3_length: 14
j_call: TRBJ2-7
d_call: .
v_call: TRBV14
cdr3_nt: TGTGCCAGCAGCCAACATACCGGTGCTTGGGAGCAGTACTTC
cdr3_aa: CASSQHTGAWEQYF

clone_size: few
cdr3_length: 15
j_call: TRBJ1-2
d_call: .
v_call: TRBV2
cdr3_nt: TGTGCCAGCAGCAAGGGGGGAACCGCTAACTATGGCTACACCTTC
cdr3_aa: CASSKGGTANYGYTF

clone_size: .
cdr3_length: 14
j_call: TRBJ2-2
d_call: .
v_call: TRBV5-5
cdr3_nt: TGTGCCAGCAGCTTGGTCCCGTTTAACGGGGAGCTGTTTTTT
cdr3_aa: CASSLVPFNGELFF

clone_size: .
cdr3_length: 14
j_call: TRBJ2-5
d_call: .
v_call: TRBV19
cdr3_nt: TGTGCCAGTAGAAGTGAGAGGGCCGGCGAGACCCAGTACTTC
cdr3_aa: CASRSERAGETQYF

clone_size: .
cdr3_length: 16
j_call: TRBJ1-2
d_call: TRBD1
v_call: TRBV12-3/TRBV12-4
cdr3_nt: TGTGCCAGCAGTTTCTCCGACAGGGCCACTAACTATGGCTACACCTTC
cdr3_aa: CASSFSDRATNYGYTF

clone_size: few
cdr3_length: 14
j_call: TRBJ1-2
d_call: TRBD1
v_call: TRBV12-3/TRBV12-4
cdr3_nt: TGTGCCAGCAGTTCCAGACAGGGCCCAAATGGCTACACCTTC
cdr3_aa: CASSSRQGPNGYTF

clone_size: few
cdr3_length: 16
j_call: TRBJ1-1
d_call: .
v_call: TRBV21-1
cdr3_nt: TGTGCCAGCAGACCCCTTTCTATGAATGTCCCACCTGAAGCTTTCTTT
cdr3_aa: CASRPLSMNVPPEAFF

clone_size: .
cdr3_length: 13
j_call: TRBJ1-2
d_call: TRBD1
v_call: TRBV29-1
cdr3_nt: TGCAGCGTTCCGGGACAGGGGAACTATGGCTACACCTTC
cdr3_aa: CSVPGQGNYGYTF

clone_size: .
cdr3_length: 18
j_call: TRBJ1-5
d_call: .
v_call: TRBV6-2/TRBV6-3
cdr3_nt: TGTGCCAGCAGTTACTCTTCCCGGGCTGGGGTGAGCAATCAGCCCCAGCATTTT
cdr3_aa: CASSYSSRAGVSNQPQHF

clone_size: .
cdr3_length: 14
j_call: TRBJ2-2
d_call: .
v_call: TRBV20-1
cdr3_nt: TGCAGTGCTAAGGGACACCAGAACACCGGGGAGCTGTTTTTT
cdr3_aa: CSAKGHQNTGELFF

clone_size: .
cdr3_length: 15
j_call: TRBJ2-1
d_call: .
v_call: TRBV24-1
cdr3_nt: TGTGCCACCAGTGATGCCGGGACTCCCTTCAGTGAGCAGTTCTTC
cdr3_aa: CATSDAGTPFSEQFF

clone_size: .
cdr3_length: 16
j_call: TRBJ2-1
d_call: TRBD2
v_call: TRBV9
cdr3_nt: TGTGCCAGCAGCTTTAGTCTAGCGGGGACCTACAATGAGCAGTTCTTC
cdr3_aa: CASSFSLAGTYNEQFF

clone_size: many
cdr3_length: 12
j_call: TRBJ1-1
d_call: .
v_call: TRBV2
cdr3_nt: TGTGCCAGCGTCAGTCCCCCGACTGAAGCTTTCTTT
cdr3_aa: CASVSPPTEAFF

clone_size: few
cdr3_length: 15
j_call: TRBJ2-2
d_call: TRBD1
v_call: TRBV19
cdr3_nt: TGTGCCAGTAGTATCAGGGACAGGGCCGCCGGGGAGCTGTTTTTT
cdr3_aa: CASSIRDRAAGELFF

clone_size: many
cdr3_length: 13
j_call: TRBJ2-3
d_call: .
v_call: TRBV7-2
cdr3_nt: TGTGCCAGCAGCCATGGAGGCACAGATACGCAGTATTTT
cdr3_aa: CASSHGGTDTQYF

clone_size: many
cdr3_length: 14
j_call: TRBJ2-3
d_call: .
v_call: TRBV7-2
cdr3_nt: TGTGCCAGCAGCTCCGCCCGTGGCACAGATACGCAGTATTTT
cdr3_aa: CASSSARGTDTQYF

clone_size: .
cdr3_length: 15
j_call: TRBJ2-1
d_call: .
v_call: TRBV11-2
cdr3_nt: TGTGCCAGCAGCTCCCGGGCACAATCAGACAATGAGCAGTTCTTC
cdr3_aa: CASSSRAQSDNEQFF

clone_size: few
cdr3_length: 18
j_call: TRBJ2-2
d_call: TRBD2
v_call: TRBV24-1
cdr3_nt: TGTGCCACCAGCGGGACTAGCGGAGCCCCTGATCTCACCGGGGAGCTGTTTTTT
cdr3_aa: CATSGTSGAPDLTGELFF

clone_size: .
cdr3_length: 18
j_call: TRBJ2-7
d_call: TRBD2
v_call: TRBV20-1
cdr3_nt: TGCAGTGCAAGTGGGTCGTCCGTCAGGGGGACTAGCGACTACGAGCAGTACTTC
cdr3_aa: CSASGSSVRGTSDYEQYF

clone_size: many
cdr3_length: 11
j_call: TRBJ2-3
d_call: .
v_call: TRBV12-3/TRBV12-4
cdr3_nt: TGTGCCAGCAGTTTCACAGATACGCAGTATTTT
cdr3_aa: CASSFTDTQYF

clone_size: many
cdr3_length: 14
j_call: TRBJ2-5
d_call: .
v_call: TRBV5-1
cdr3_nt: TGCGCCAGCAGCTTGGTTGGGCCCCAAGAGACCCAGTACTTC
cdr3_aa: CASSLVGPQETQYF

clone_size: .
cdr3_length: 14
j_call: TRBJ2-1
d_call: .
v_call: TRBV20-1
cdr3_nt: TGCAGTGCTAGCCAGCCGGGGCGCCGGGATGAGCAGTTCTTC
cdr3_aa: CSASQPGRRDEQFF

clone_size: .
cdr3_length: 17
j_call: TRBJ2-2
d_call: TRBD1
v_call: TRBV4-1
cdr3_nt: TGCGCCAGCAGCCAAGATCCGAGACAGGGGGTTGGCGGGGAGCTGTTTTTT
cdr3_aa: CASSQDPRQGVGGELFF

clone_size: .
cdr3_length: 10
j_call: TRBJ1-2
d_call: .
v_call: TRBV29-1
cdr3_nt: TGCAGCGTTGTCGAGTTTGGCTACACCTTC
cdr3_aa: CSVVEFGYTF

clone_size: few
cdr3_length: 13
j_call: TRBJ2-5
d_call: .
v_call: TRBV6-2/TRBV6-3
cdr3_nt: TGTGCCAGCACCCAGTTGGGGAGAGGGACCCAGTACTTC
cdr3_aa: CASTQLGRGTQYF

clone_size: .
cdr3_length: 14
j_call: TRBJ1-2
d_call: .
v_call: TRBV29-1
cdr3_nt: TGCAGCGTTGAAAGGTCAGGAGTTAACTATGGCTACACCTTC
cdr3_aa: CSVERSGVNYGYTF

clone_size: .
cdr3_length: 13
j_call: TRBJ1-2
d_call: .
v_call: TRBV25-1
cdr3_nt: TGTGCCAGCAGTGTTGGGTGGGAGCATGGCTACACCTTC
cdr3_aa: CASSVGWEHGYTF

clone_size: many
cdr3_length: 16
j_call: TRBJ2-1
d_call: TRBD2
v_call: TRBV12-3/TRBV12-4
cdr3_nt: TGTGCCAGCAGTTCGAAAACTAGCGACTCCTACAATGAGCAGTTCTTC
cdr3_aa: CASSSKTSDSYNEQFF

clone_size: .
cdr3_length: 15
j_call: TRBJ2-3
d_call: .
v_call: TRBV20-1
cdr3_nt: TGCAGTGCCTGGGGGGGCGACTTACCGAGGGATACGCAGTATTTT
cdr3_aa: CSAWGGDLPRDTQYF

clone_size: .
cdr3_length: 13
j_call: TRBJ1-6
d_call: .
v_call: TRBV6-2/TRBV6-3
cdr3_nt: TGTGCCAGCAAAGCCGTGACATTTTCACCCCTCCACTTT
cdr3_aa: CASKAVTFSPLHF

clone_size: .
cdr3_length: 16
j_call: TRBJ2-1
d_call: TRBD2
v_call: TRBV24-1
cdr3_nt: TGTGCCACCAGTGATTTGGGACTAGCGGGAGACAATGAGCAGTTCTTC
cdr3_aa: CATSDLGLAGDNEQFF

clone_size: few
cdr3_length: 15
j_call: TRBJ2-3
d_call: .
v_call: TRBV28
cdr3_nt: TGTGCCAGCAGTTTATTGCAGGAGATCACAGATACGCAGTATTTT
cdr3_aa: CASSLLQEITDTQYF

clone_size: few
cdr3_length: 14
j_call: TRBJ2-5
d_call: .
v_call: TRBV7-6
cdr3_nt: TGTGCCAGCAGCTTGTCAGGGAATGTGAAGACCCAGTACTTC
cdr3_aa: CASSLSGNVKTQYF

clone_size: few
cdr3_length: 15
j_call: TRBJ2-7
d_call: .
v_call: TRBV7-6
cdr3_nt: TGTGCCAGCAGCAAAACTGGGGGACTTACTTACGAGCAGTACTTC
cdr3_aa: CASSKTGGLTYEQYF

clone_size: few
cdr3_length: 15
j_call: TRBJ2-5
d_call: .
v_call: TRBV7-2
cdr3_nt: TGTGCCAGCAGCCTCACAGGGACAATGGGAGAGACCCAGTACTTC
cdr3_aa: CASSLTGTMGETQYF

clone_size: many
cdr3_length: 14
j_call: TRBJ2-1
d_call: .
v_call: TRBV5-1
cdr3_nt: TGCGCCAGCAGCTTAGGGCAATCCTCCAATGAGCAGTTCTTC
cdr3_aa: CASSLGQSSNEQFF

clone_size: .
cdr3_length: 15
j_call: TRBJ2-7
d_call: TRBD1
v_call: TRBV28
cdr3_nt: TGTGCCAGCAGTTCCTGGACAGGGGGGACCTACGAGCAGTACTTC
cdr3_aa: CASSSWTGGTYEQYF

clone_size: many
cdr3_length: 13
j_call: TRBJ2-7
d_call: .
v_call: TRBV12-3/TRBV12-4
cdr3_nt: TGTGCCAGCAGTTTGGGCAGGGGTTACGAGCAGTACTTC
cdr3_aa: CASSLGRGYEQYF

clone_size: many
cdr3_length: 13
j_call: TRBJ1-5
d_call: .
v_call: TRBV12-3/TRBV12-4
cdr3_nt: TGTGCCAGCAGTCCGGGGACATTGCAGCCCCAGCATTTT
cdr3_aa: CASSPGTLQPQHF

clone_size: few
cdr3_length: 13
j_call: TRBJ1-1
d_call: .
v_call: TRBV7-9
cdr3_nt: TGTGCCAGCAGCCTACAATGGGGGGGAGAAGCTTTCTTT
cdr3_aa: CASSLQWGGEAFF